Below, one TCR beta chain is given with its context. The target antigen is unknown. This CDR3 contains 16 residues. Germline values: CDR1 SEHNR, CDR2 FQNEAQ (reference sequence). V was clipped by 11 bases and J by 4 bases; unmatched bases: 15. The source of the sample is a study of T-cell reconstitution after alpha-beta-depleted transplantation in children. The library targeted TCRbeta and was prepared with unique molecular identifiers. Each CDR3 protein is one row after TCRdb ran MiXCR on the PCR reads. The sample holds some 200,000 distinct CDR3 sequences, roughly 6% seen once. Study findings and constraints: It was reported that alpha-beta T cells came from several hundred expanded graft clones (about two months after transplant).

The rearrangement uses TRBV7-9 and TRBJ2-1, with 9 positions matching TRBD2. The receptor's source is a girl under three years old with combined immunodeficiency, due to receive a stem cell transplant. The sample here was PBMCs, taken before TCRalphabeta/CD19-depleted stem cell transplant. The CDR3 spells CAGSGSSGSPYNEQFF. CDR3 DNA: TGTGCCGGAAGTGGGAGTAGCGGGAGCCCATACAATGAGCAGTTCTTC. Full variable domain (outside the CDR3, taken from reference TRBV7-9 and TRBJ2-1): DTGVSQNPRHKITKRGQNVTFRCDPISEHNRLYWYRQTLGQGPEFLTYFQNEAQLEKSRLLSDRFSAERPKGSFSTLEIQRTEQGDSAMYLCAGSGSSGSPYNEQFFGPGTRLTVL.